This T cell receptor beta chain stems from a study of human T cells and chemical hapten exposure. Overall study: Chiefly women, the patients showed alopecia areata, totalis or universalis.

With 6 bases removed from V and 0 bases from J, the gap between germline ends came to 5 bases. CDR3 size: 11 residues. Germline V CDR1 and CDR2: SQVTM, ANQGSEA. Per the study methods: Samples had a median of 95,638 TCRs, ranging roughly 23,224 to 690,600. TCRdb re-called the RACE reads through MiXCR, storing one row per CDR3 protein. TCRdb, not the authors, supplied the V and J calls. There are about 170,000 distinct CDR3 sequences in the sample; about 30% occur only once, and around 2.3% lies in the top ten. As to time point: patch test 3, about 24 weeks after DPC sensitization. The treatment was: therapeutic diphenylcyclopropenone sensitization with weekly scalp DPC. Unfractionated whole blood yielded the extracted total RNA.

Source: whole blood, taken in connection with sensitization to the hapten diphenylcyclopropenone (DPC). This clonotype originated in a woman in her late teens or twenties with alopecia areata. Some clones in this sample may be carry-over from other donors' samples. The chain joins TRBV29-1 to TRBJ1-1, with D unresolved. The CDR3 protein is CSVHMNTEAFF. The DNA for the CDR3 is TGCAGCGTACACATGAACACTGAAGCTTTCTTT.